The next 28 T cell receptor beta chains were all read from a single sample in a study of cytomegalovirus exposure and HLA in healthy donors. The PCR was carried out with 60 Vbeta primers and 13 Jbeta primers. Libraries were prepared by immunoSEQ multiplex PCR; TCRdb keeps only in-frame clonotypes and omits some of them. The table shows roughly 200,000 clones, with 77% occurring only once. What was sequenced was PBMCs. The receptors come from a woman in her fifties or sixties in good health and CMV-seropositive.

The rearrangement joins TRBV5-5 to TRBJ2-6; 8 nucleotides line up with TRBD1. The germline V gene encodes CDR1 SGHKS and CDR2 YYEKEE (reference sequence). CDR3 length equals 16 residues. The V gene end was trimmed by 3 bases and the J gene end by 0 bases; junction bases not matched to a gene: 2. The CDR3 nucleotides are TGTGCCAGCAGCTCCAGGGGGCCCTCTGGGGCCAACGTCCTGACTTTC. This codes for CASSSRGPSGANVLTF.

The chain is built from TRBV4-2 and TRBJ1-1, with 10 bases lining up with TRBD1. The CDR3 covers 15 residues. Trimming at V came to 4 bases and at J to 5 bases, leaving 7 bases not matched to a gene. Germline V gives CDR1 LGHNA, CDR2 YNFKEQ. The CDR3 DNA reads as TGTGCCAGCAGCCCCCGACAGGGGGCGAGTACTGAAGCTTTCTTT. Amino acids: CASSPRQGASTEAFF.

The chain uses TRBV6-6 and TRBJ2-7; 8 bases are a match to TRBD2. The CDR3 is made up of 16 amino acids. With 2 bases clipped from V and 6 bases from J, the junction kept 12 bases outside the gene matches. CDR1 is MNHNY, CDR2 SVGAGI, per germline (reference sequence). The CDR3 protein is CASSYHRESGRPEQYF. CDR3 sequence (DNA): TGTGCCAGCAGTTACCACCGTGAGAGCGGGAGACCCGAGCAGTACTTC.

This clone was observed a single time. The J gene is TRBJ2-3, the V gene TRBV28; TRBD2 matches at 11 bases. There are 14 residues in the CDR3. Trimming removed 8 bases from V and 6 bases from J; junction bases left unmatched: 7. Germline CDR1 MDHEN, CDR2 SYDVKM. CDR3 residues: CASQKLAGVDTQYF. The CDR3, as DNA: TGTGCCAGCCAAAAACTAGCGGGAGTCGATACGCAGTATTTT.

This sequence joins TRBV19 and TRBJ2-5; perhaps TRBD1 as D (5 bases). The DNA end is more similar to TRBJ2-7, so the J call may be wrong. CDR3 length: 14 residues. Germline-derived CDR1 and CDR2 are LNHDA and SQIVND (reference sequence). The CDR3 nucleotides are TGTGCCAGTAGCACCTACAGGAGCTCCTACGAGCAGTACTTC. Translation: CASSTYRSSYEQYF.

This clone came up a few times. The rearrangement joins TRBV11-2 to TRBJ1-1; maybe TRBD1 (5 bases). The CDR3 is 13 amino acids. Germline V gene sequence: CDR1 SGHAT, CDR2 FQNNGV. V lost 5 bases and J 2 bases, leaving 9 bases between the germline ends. The CDR3 sequence: CASSGHSNTEAFF. The CDR3 region has the DNA TGTGCCAGCAGCGGACACAGTAACACTGAAGCTTTCTTT.

The rearrangement links TRBV5-1 to TRBJ2-3, with 11 bases that match TRBD2. The germline gives CDR1 SGHRS, CDR2 YFSETQ. V shed 4 bases and J 4 bases; nucleotides not matched to a gene: 5. CDR3 length: 15 amino acids. The CDR3 nucleotides are TGCGCCAGCAGCACTCTAGCGGGGGGCTCAGATACGCAGTATTTT. This codes for CASSTLAGGSDTQYF.

The chain employs TRBV4-2 and TRBJ1-1, with 7 nucleotides matching TRBD1. Trimming took 1 base from V and 0 from J; bases not matched to a gene: 8. Germline V gene lookup returns CDR1 LGHNA and CDR2 YNFKEQ. The CDR3 length is 17 residues. The CDR3 sequence is CASSQGRQGLMNTEAFF. CDR3 in DNA: TGTGCCAGCAGCCAAGGGCGACAGGGCCTCATGAACACTGAAGCTTTCTTT.

The gene calls are TRBV30 and TRBJ1-6, with D tentatively TRBD1 (5 bases). This CDR3 region has 15 residues. Germline V lookup: CDR1 GTSNPN, CDR2 SVGIG (reference sequence). The V end lost 3 bases, the J end lost 5 bases, and 14 bases lay between the germline ends. CDR3 DNA sequence: TGTGCCTGGAGCCCTAGGGGCACTCATAATTCACCCCTCCACTTT. The encoded protein is CAWSPRGTHNSPLHF.

V gene TRBV5-4 combines with J gene TRBJ2-1; the match to TRBD1 covers 8 bases. Looked up from germline, CDR1 is SGHNT and CDR2 is YYREEE (reference sequence). V lost 4 bases and J lost 4; bases outside the gene matches: 13. The CDR3 length is 17 residues. CDR3 protein: CASSVKTQGAGYNEQFF. The CDR3 DNA follows: TGTGCCAGCAGCGTAAAAACTCAGGGGGCAGGGTACAATGAGCAGTTCTTC.

Comment on this clone: The CDR3 does not end in the conserved phenylalanine or tryptophan, so this is likely a read error. The genes are TRBV6-5 and TRBJ1-2; 8 bases agree with TRBD1. Germline CDR1 and CDR2: MNHEY and SVGAGI. Losses at the gene ends were 0 bases for V and 5 bases for J; bases not matched to a gene: 5. This CDR3 contains 15 residues. CDR3 nucleotide sequence: TGTGCCAGCAGTTACTCGACGACAGGGGTGTATGGCTACACCCTC. The encoded protein is CASSYSTTGVYGYTL.

In this sample, this clone turned up a few times. This sequence joins TRBV2 and TRBJ2-6; D ambiguous. Trimming shortened V by 7 bases and J by 0 bases, and 10 bases separated the two germline ends. The CDR3 loop spans 15 amino acids. The V gene's germline CDR1 is SNHLY and CDR2 FYNNEI. The CDR3 protein is CASTASASGANVLTF. In DNA, the CDR3 is TGTGCCAGCACCGCGAGTGCCTCTGGGGCCAACGTCCTGACTTTC.

V gene TRBV5-1 combines with J gene TRBJ1-5; D ambiguous. The CDR3 extends over 15 amino acids. Germline loops: CDR1 SGHRS, CDR2 YFSETQ. The V end lost 3 bases, the J end lost 3 bases, and 13 bases lay between the germline ends. The CDR3 reads CASSSDGNTNQPQHF. DNA of the CDR3: TGCGCCAGCAGCTCGGACGGGAATACCAATCAGCCCCAGCATTTT.

A few counts support this clone. This rearrangement joins TRBV28 to TRBJ2-5; D possibly corresponds to TRBD2 (5 bases). This CDR3 region has 16 residues. V shed 6 bases and J shed 2 bases, with 19 bases lying between them. Per the germline V gene, CDR1 is MDHEN and CDR2 is SYDVKM. CDR3 in amino acids: CASRKMTGNQQETQYF. The CDR3 DNA is TGTGCCAGCAGAAAAATGACGGGGAATCAGCAAGAGACCCAGTACTTC.

This chain joins TRBV11-2 and TRBJ2-4, with TRBD2 matching 7 bases. The CDR3 has 17 residues. Germline V lookup: CDR1 SGHAT, CDR2 FQNNGV. V was clipped by 5 bases and J by 0 bases; unmatched bases: 10. The CDR3 sequence: CASSQNLRGLAKNIQYF. Written as DNA, the CDR3 is TGTGCCAGCAGCCAAAACCTGCGGGGGTTAGCCAAAAACATTCAGTACTTC.

V gene TRBV6-1 combines with J gene TRBJ2-7; 11 nucleotides line up with TRBD2. CDR1 is MNHNS and CDR2 is SASEGT in the germline V gene. Trimming removed 4 bases from V and 1 base from J; junction bases left unmatched: 6. This CDR3 has 16 residues. The CDR3 nucleotides are TGTGCCAGCAGTGGGTTCGGGACTAGCGGTTCCTACGAGCAGTACTTC. It codes for CASSGFGTSGSYEQYF.

V usage is TRBV25-1 and J usage is TRBJ2-1, with no clear D. V lost 0 bases and J 13 bases, leaving 7 bases between the germline ends. CDR1 and CDR2 (germline): MGHDK, SYGVNS. The CDR3 spans 11 residues. The CDR3 DNA sequence: TGTGCCAGCAGTGAATATGAGTGTCAGTTCTTC. Protein product: CASSEYECQFF.

The V and J genes are TRBV9 and TRBJ1-2, with D maybe TRBD1 (5 bases). Germline V lookup: CDR1 SGDLS, CDR2 YYNGEE. Between the trimmed V and J ends, which lost 3 bases and 6 bases, there was a span of 21 bases. This CDR3 spans 16 amino acids. CDR3 amino acids: CASSEGGAGPGDGYTF. The CDR3 DNA reads as TGTGCCAGCAGCGAGGGAGGGGCGGGACCTGGGGATGGCTACACCTTC.

This sequence joins TRBV5-4 and TRBJ2-5, with a tentative D call TRBD1 (6 bases). V was pared by 9 bases and J by 2 bases, with 17 bases between. The CDR3 consists of 14 residues. CDR1 and CDR2 (germline): SGHNT, YYREEE (reference sequence). The CDR3 nucleotides read TGTGCCACTAACAAACAGGGCTCACAAGAGACCCAGTACTTC. The encoded protein is CATNKQGSQETQYF.

A few counts support this clone. The chain joins TRBV7-2 to TRBJ2-7, with TRBD1 matching 7 bases. With V trimmed by 5 bases and J by 1 base, 5 bases remained unmatched. This CDR3 is built from 14 residues. Germline V lookup: CDR1 SGHTA, CDR2 FQGNSA. The CDR3 region has the DNA TGTGCCAGCAGCACCCGACAGGGATCCTACGAGCAGTACTTC. Its protein is CASSTRQGSYEQYF.

CDR3 sequence (DNA): TGTGCCAGCAACCCAGGGTTGAACACTGAAGCTTTCTTT. Residues: CASNPGLNTEAFF. The chain employs TRBV7-9 and TRBJ1-1; tentatively, D is TRBD1 (5 bases). Trimming left V 7 bases short and J 0 bases short, with 9 bases between. Germline CDR1 reads SEHNR; CDR2 reads FQNEAQ (reference sequence). There are 13 residues in the CDR3.

V usage is TRBV18 and J usage is TRBJ1-3, with 8 bases lining up with TRBD1. This CDR3 spans 14 amino acids. With 3 bases clipped from V and 4 bases from J, the junction kept 2 bases outside the gene matches. The germline gives CDR1 KGHSH, CDR2 LQKENI. The CDR3 DNA is TGTGCCAGCTCACCGACAGGGGTCGGAAACACCATATATTTT. The encoded protein is CASSPTGVGNTIYF.

The V call is TRBV19, the J call TRBJ1-6; TRBD1 aligns across 7 bases. J was trimmed by 8 bases and V by 2 bases; bases with no gene match: 3. The CDR3 consists of 14 residues. From germline, CDR1 is LNHDA and CDR2 SQIVND (reference sequence). CDR3 coding DNA: TGTGCCAGTAGTATAACAGGGGTTCATTCACCCCTCCACTTT. It encodes CASSITGVHSPLHF.

About this clone: This sample includes further DNA sequences coding for the same CDR3. The J gene is TRBJ2-1, the V gene TRBV9, with unresolved D. The CDR3 has 12 residues. Trimming pared 0 bases from V and 5 bases from J, leaving 3 bases between. Germline CDR1 and CDR2: SGDLS and YYNGEE. The chain's CDR3 is CASSVADNEQFF. CDR3 bases: TGTGCCAGCAGCGTAGCCGACAATGAGCAGTTCTTC.

V gene TRBV7-7 combines with J gene TRBJ2-1; D remains unclear. Germline-derived CDR1 and CDR2 are SSHAT and FNYEAQ (reference sequence). The CDR3 runs 14 residues. The CDR3 loop reads CASSLSPSYNEQFF. The CDR3 DNA follows: TGTGCTAGCTCTCTATCCCCCTCCTACAATGAGCAGTTCTTC.

This chain uses TRBV4-1 with TRBJ2-7; D gene uncertain. V was trimmed by 0 bases and J by 4 bases, leaving 16 bases between them. The CDR3 loop spans 16 amino acids. The germline CDR1 and CDR2 sequences are MGHRA and YSYEKL. CDR3 in DNA: TGCGCCAGCAGCCAAGATTCCGCCAGGAAATTTTACGAGCAGTACTTC. Translated: CASSQDSARKFYEQYF.

The V gene is TRBV5-1, the J gene TRBJ2-1; D unclear. Trimming stripped 3 bases from V and 4 bases from J, with 8 bases between. The CDR3 contains 13 residues. Germline CDR1 SGHRS, CDR2 YFSETQ. CDR3 in DNA: TGCGCCAGCAGCTCCGACTTATACAATGAGCAGTTCTTC. This gives the protein CASSSDLYNEQFF.

The table lists this clone with a count of one. This chain connects TRBV25-1 to TRBJ1-5; 9 bases align to TRBD1. Germline V gives CDR1 MGHDK, CDR2 SYGVNS. The CDR3 totals 14 residues. V lost 5 bases to trimming and J lost 7 bases; unmatched junction nucleotides: 6. In DNA form, the CDR3 reads TGTGCCAGCAGTAAAGGGACAGGGCACCAGCCCCAGCATTTT. As protein: CASSKGTGHQPQHF.